This TCR beta chain was captured in a study of T cells in localized non-small cell lung cancer. The CDR3 is 15 residues long. V shed 3 bases, J shed 4 bases, and the junction held 7 bases outside the gene matches. The germline CDR1 and CDR2 sequences are SGDLS and YYNGEE. The table came from immunoSEQ multiplex PCR; TCRdb's copy has only in-frame clones and leaves some out. The data contain roughly 64,000 clones, roughly four fifths of them singletons. Study results and caveats: Among the tissues sampled, uninvolved adjacent lung had the highest T cell clonality, above tumor. Within adjacent lung there appeared a median around 60 of the top 100 tumor clones.

This clone was counted once. The antigen remains undetermined. The rearrangement links TRBV9 to TRBJ2-5, with TRBD1 matching 9 bases. The receptor's source is a man between 35 and 75 years old with stage II lung adenocarcinoma. The starting material was PBMCs, obtained before any cancer treatment. The CDR3 DNA reads as TGTGCCAGCAGCGCTTACAGGGGGCGAGGAGAGACCCAGTACTTC. Its translation is CASSAYRGRGETQYF.